The 25 T cell receptor beta chains below all came from one sample that was sequenced in a study of a mutant IDH1 vaccine in newly diagnosed glioma. For these TCRs, the target antigens are not known. This table comes from immunoSEQ multiplex PCR, and its TCRdb copy is limited to in-frame clones, with some not included. The sample lists 60,000 to 85,000 clones, 75% to 90% seen once, with roughly 0.74% in the top ten. Time point specified: week 23, last vaccination. Vaccinated patients received 300 ug of mutant IDH1 20-mer peptide per dose, with topical imiquimod. The source material was PBMCs, sampled from a glioma patient whose treatment included an IDH1 peptide vaccine. The source of these receptors is a woman aged 50 to 60 with glioma.

V usage is TRBV6-1 and J usage is TRBJ1-1, with TRBD1 as a possible D gene (5 bases). CDR1 and CDR2 from the germline V gene are MNHNS and SASEGT. V dropped 7 bases and J dropped 11 bases, with 17 bases sitting between them. The CDR3 consists of 12 residues. CDR3: CASKIGDGRAFF. The CDR3 DNA is TGTGCCAGCAAAATAGGGGACGGTCGGGCTTTCTTT.

V is TRBV5-1 and J is TRBJ2-7; 7 bases are a match to TRBD1. The V and J ends lost 2 bases and 4 bases, in that order; junction bases with no gene match: 6. Per germline, CDR1 SGHRS and CDR2 YFSETQ. CDR3 length: 14 amino acids. CDR3 sequence: CASSFSGTVYEQYF. CDR3 bases: TGCGCCAGCAGCTTTTCCGGGACAGTTTACGAGCAGTACTTC.

The count of this clone is one. Mismatch with germline at one junction end may stem from a read error. The chain combines TRBV7-9 with TRBJ1-3, with D tentatively TRBD1 (5 bases). CDR1 and CDR2 (germline): SEHNR, FQNEAQ (reference sequence). The CDR3 spans 12 residues. CDR3 protein: CASSLAFPGRVF. The CDR3 nucleotides read TGTGCCAGCAGCTTAGCCTTTCCGGGACGAGTATTT.

Written as DNA, the CDR3 is TGTGCCAGCAGGAGAGAGGGGAACACTGAAGCTTTCTTT. It translates to CASRREGNTEAFF. The J gene is TRBJ1-1, the V gene TRBV6-1; no clear D. Germline assignment: CDR1 MNHNS and CDR2 SASEGT. V lost 6 bases and J lost 1, with 9 bases in between. This CDR3 comprises 13 residues.

The chain is built from TRBV9 and TRBJ1-1, with D tentatively TRBD1 (5 bases). There are 13 residues in the CDR3. CDR1 and CDR2 from the germline V gene are SGDLS and YYNGEE. The V end was cut by 4 bases, the J end by 2 bases, with 9 bases between. The CDR3 sequence: CASSSDTNTEAFF. DNA for the CDR3: TGTGCCAGCAGCTCGGACACAAACACTGAAGCTTTCTTT. Combining the CDR3 with reference TRBV9 and TRBJ1-1 gives the whole variable domain DSGVTQTPKHLITATGQRVTLRCSPRSGDLSVYWYQQSLDQGLQFLIQYYNGEERAKGNILERFSAQQFPDLHSELNLSSLELGDSALYFCASSSDTNTEAFFGQGTRLTVV.

The V call is TRBV5-8, the J call TRBJ2-5, with a tentative D call TRBD1 (5 bases). Trimming shortened V by 0 bases and J by 3 bases, and 9 bases separated the two germline ends. The germline gives CDR1 SGHTS, CDR2 YDEGEE. The CDR3 consists of 14 residues. The CDR3 spells CASSLARAKETQYF. CDR3 DNA: TGTGCCAGCAGCTTGGCCAGGGCTAAAGAGACCCAGTACTTC.

This sequence joins TRBV28 and TRBJ1-5; the match to TRBD1 covers 7 bases. V shed 3 bases and J 2 bases; nucleotides not matched to a gene: 4. The CDR3 is 15 residues long. Germline CDR1 and CDR2: MDHEN and SYDVKM. CDR3: CASSLDRPRNQPQHF. Written as DNA, the CDR3 is TGTGCCAGCAGTTTGGACAGGCCTCGCAATCAGCCCCAGCATTTT.

V usage is TRBV7-9 and J usage is TRBJ2-3, with 7 positions matching TRBD2. V lost 1 base to trimming and J lost 7 bases; unmatched junction nucleotides: 8. The CDR3 has 15 amino acids. Germline V gives CDR1 SEHNR, CDR2 FQNEAQ (reference sequence). The CDR3 is CASSLVAGGDHTQYF. The CDR3 nucleotides are TGTGCCAGCAGCTTAGTAGCGGGTGGCGATCATACGCAGTATTTT.

J is TRBJ2-1 and V is TRBV7-9, with D hard to call. This CDR3 region has 19 residues. The V gene lost 5 bases and the J gene lost 0 bases, with 23 bases spanning the gap. Germline values: CDR1 SEHNR, CDR2 FQNEAQ (reference sequence). This chain's CDR3 is CASSPRVTGTVSSYNEQFF. CDR3 nucleotide sequence: TGTGCCAGCAGCCCTCGTGTTACGGGTACAGTCAGCTCCTACAATGAGCAGTTCTTC.

The V and J genes are TRBV30 and TRBJ2-6, with 9 bases identical to TRBD1. The CDR3 totals 19 residues. Germline loops: CDR1 GTSNPN, CDR2 SVGIG (reference sequence). With 3 bases clipped from V and 0 bases from J, the junction kept 12 bases outside the gene matches. CDR3 protein: CAWRPHPGQGFSGANVLTF. The CDR3 DNA follows: TGTGCCTGGAGGCCCCACCCGGGACAGGGTTTCTCTGGGGCCAACGTCCTGACTTTC.

This chain links TRBV10-2 with TRBJ2-4; tentative D call: TRBD2 (5 bases). Between the trimmed V and J ends, which lost 3 bases and 8 bases, there was a span of 8 bases. This CDR3 spans 12 amino acids. The germline CDR1 and CDR2 sequences are WSHSY and SAAADI. CDR3 protein: CASSDLRDIQYF. The CDR3 nucleotides are TGCGCCAGCAGTGATTTGCGGGACATTCAGTACTTC.

The gene calls are TRBV6-5 and TRBJ2-7; TRBD2 is a possible D gene (7 bases). CDR1 MNHEY and CDR2 SVGAGI come from the germline V gene. The CDR3 contains 14 residues. The V end was cut by 2 bases, the J end by 3 bases, with 11 bases between. As DNA, the CDR3 is TGTGCCAGCAGTTACGGGGGGGCCGACTACGAGCAGTACTTC. It translates to CASSYGGADYEQYF.

The chain links TRBV9 to TRBJ1-2, with D possibly TRBD1 on 5 matching bases. The CDR3 totals 15 residues. CDR1 SGDLS and CDR2 YYNGEE come from the germline V gene. The V and J ends lost 5 bases and 4 bases respectively, with 18 bases between them. Written as DNA, the CDR3 is TGTGCCAGCAGGGTGTGTGGGACGGCTGTCTATGGCTACACCTTC. Its translation: CASRVCGTAVYGYTF.

The chain couples TRBV2 to TRBJ1-4, with D maybe TRBD1 (6 bases). Germline V lookup: CDR1 SNHLY, CDR2 FYNNEI. V was cut by 2 bases and J by 6 bases, with 25 bases left in between. CDR3 length: 19 amino acids. DNA of the CDR3: TGTGCCAGCAGTGAACGGGTATGGGCTCGACAGGTGCGGGATGAAAAACTGTTTTTT. Its translation is CASSERVWARQVRDEKLFF.

The chain carries TRBV28 and TRBJ1-2; D is undetermined. Germline loops: CDR1 MDHEN, CDR2 SYDVKM. The CDR3 has 13 amino acids. The V end was cut by 8 bases, the J end by 1 base, with 11 bases between. The CDR3: CASSAQINYGYTF. In DNA, the CDR3 is TGTGCCAGCTCGGCGCAGATTAACTATGGCTACACCTTC.

This clone turned up a few times. The chain combines TRBV11-2 with TRBJ1-6, with a tentative D call TRBD1 (5 bases). With 5 bases removed from V and 0 bases from J, the gap between germline ends came to 20 bases. Germline assignment: CDR1 SGHAT and CDR2 FQNNGV. This CDR3 is built from 19 residues. The CDR3 DNA sequence: TGTGCCAGCAGCCGACTATCATTACGGGACTCCTCCTATAATTCACCCCTCCACTTT. The encoded protein is CASSRLSLRDSSYNSPLHF.

This chain joins TRBV25-1 and TRBJ1-1; 8 nucleotides align to TRBD1. The CDR3 consists of 14 residues. The junction had 5 bases not matched to a gene; V was cut back by 3 bases and J by 5 bases. Germline values: CDR1 MGHDK, CDR2 SYGVNS. CDR3 nucleotide sequence: TGTGCCAGCAGTGAGCAGGGGGCGGGGACTGAAGCTTTCTTT. Its protein product is CASSEQGAGTEAFF.

V usage is TRBV5-6 and J usage is TRBJ2-1; possibly TRBD1 or TRBD2 for D (6 bases each). V lost 8 bases to trimming and J lost 6 bases, with 24 bases between them. The CDR3 length is 16 residues. Germline assignment: CDR1 SGHDT and CDR2 YYEEEE. The CDR3 bases are TGTGCCAGTACATCCGGAGGGGGACAAGGGCTCAATGAGCAGTTCTTC. Its protein product is CASTSGGGQGLNEQFF.

The chain couples TRBV5-1 to TRBJ2-2; 10 positions agree with TRBD2. V gave up 0 bases and J gave up 1 base; unmatched junction bases: 3. There are 17 residues in the CDR3. CDR1 is SGHRS, CDR2 YFSETQ, per germline. DNA for the CDR3: TGCGCCAGCAGCTTGGTTACTAGCGGGATGAACACCGGGGAGCTGTTTTTT. It encodes CASSLVTSGMNTGELFF.

CDR3 protein: CASTEGTQETQYF. Written as DNA, the CDR3 is TGTGCCAGCACCGAAGGTACTCAAGAGACCCAGTACTTC. The V call is TRBV6-1, the J call TRBJ2-5; D is undetermined. The CDR3 spans 13 residues. Germline loops: CDR1 MNHNS, CDR2 SASEGT. V lost 7 bases and J lost 2, with 11 bases in between.

The chain couples TRBV30 to TRBJ2-1; 8 bases line up with TRBD2. This CDR3 comprises 15 residues. Germline CDR1 and CDR2: GTSNPN and SVGIG (reference sequence). With 1 base clipped from V and 6 bases from J, the junction kept 8 bases outside the gene matches. CDR3: CAWSEASGLVNEQFF. The CDR3 DNA sequence: TGTGCCTGGAGTGAGGCTAGCGGGTTGGTCAATGAGCAGTTCTTC.

This chain joins TRBV13 and TRBJ2-3; 10 bases are shared with TRBD1. CDR1 is PRHDT and CDR2 is FYEKMQ in the germline V gene (reference sequence). With 5 bases clipped from V and 7 bases from J, the junction kept 3 bases outside the gene matches. CDR3 size: 13 residues. CDR3 sequence: CASSRQGANTQYF. The CDR3 DNA sequence: TGTGCCAGCAGCCGACAGGGGGCTAATACGCAGTATTTT. Based on the CDR3 plus reference TRBV13 and TRBJ2-3, the full variable domain is AAGVIQSPRHLIKEKRETATLKCYPIPRHDTVYWYQQGPGQDPQFLISFYEKMQSDKGSIPDRFSAQQFSDYHSELNMSSLELGDSALYFCASSRQGANTQYFGPGTRLTVL.

This clone was picked up a small number of times. This sequence joins TRBV18 and TRBJ1-1; D not resolved. Per the germline V gene, CDR1 is KGHSH and CDR2 is LQKENI. Trimming pared 8 bases from V and 1 base from J, leaving 8 bases between. There are 12 residues in the CDR3. The CDR3 spells CASVWQNTEAFF. CDR3 DNA sequence: TGTGCCAGCGTGTGGCAGAACACTGAAGCTTTCTTT.

CDR3 protein: CASTAWVNTEAFF. The CDR3 DNA reads as TGTGCCAGCACTGCTTGGGTGAACACTGAAGCTTTCTTT. This chain links TRBV6-1 with TRBJ1-1; D is undetermined. Germline V gives CDR1 MNHNS, CDR2 SASEGT. Trimming stripped 7 bases from V and 0 bases from J, with 9 bases between. The CDR3 length is 13 residues.

The chain joins TRBV7-3 to TRBJ1-1; possibly TRBD1 for D (6 bases). Germline CDR1 is SGHTA and CDR2 is FQGTGA. CDR3 length: 13 residues. The germline V and J ends were trimmed by 3 bases and 7 bases, with 12 bases remaining between them. The DNA of the CDR3 is TGTGCCAGCAGCTTTCGGGGGGCTGGTGAAGCTTTCTTT. This encodes CASSFRGAGEAFF.